The clone carrying this TCR beta chain has only a few counts. As yet, its antigen is unknown. The entry originates in a study of T cell repertoires in cytomegalovirus infection. Background on the study: Public signatures in TCR beta pointed to CMV infection and matching HLA type.

The study, taken as a whole, reports: Clonotype analysis showed dominance of the ex vivo response by HLA-C-restricted CMV-specific TCR beta clonotypes.

V lost 1 base, J lost 4 bases, and 11 bases lay in between. The CDR3 has 13 residues. Looked up from germline, CDR1 is DFQATT and CDR2 is SNEGSKA (reference sequence). From the reads, TCRdb called clonotypes with MiXCR, one entry per CDR3 protein. The table lists roughly 100,000 distinct CDR3 sequences, 16% of them singletons. What was sequenced was PBMCs. V usage is TRBV20-1 and J usage is TRBJ2-7; D ambiguous. This receptor was taken from a human donor in good health (CMV status not recorded). Some clones in this sample may be carry-over from other donors' samples. Here the CDR3 DNA reads TGCAGTGCTAGAGCCTCAAGCGATTACGAGCAGTACTTC. Protein: CSARASSDYEQYF.